The sequence of this T cell receptor (beta chain) was determined in a study of early T cells in non-severe SARS-CoV-2 infection. This clonotype occurred once. A much more abundant neighbour one base away suggests this may be a read error. A single record per CDR3 protein comes from TCRdb applying MiXCR to the 5' RACE reads. The sample consists of some 80,000 distinct CDR3 sequences, approximately 13% of them appearing once. The CDR3 sequence is 12 residues long. CDR1 and CDR2 (germline): SQVTM, ANQGSEA. The receptor was isolated from an adult who was a healthcare worker with PCR-confirmed SARS-CoV-2 infection or an uninfected control (not recorded which). Material: whole blood. The V and J genes are TRBV29-1 and TRBJ2-5; tentatively, D is TRBD1 (5 bases). The CDR3 DNA reads TGCAGCGTTGAGGGGCAGCAAGAGGCCCAGTACTTC. It encodes CSVEGQQEAQYF.